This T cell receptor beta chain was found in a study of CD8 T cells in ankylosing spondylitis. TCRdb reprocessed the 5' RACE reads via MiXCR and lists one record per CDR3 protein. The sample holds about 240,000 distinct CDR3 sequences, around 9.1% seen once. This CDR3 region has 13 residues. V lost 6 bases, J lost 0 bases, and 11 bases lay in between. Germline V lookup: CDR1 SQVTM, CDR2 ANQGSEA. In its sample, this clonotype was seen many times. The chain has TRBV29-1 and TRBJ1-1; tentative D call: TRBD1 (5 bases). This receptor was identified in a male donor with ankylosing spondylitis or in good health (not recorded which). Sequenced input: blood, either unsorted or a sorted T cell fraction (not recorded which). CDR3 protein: CSVGRILNTEAFF. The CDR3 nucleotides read TGCAGCGTGGGACGGATATTGAACACTGAAGCTTTCTTT.